A selection of T cell receptor beta chains follows, all from one sample in a study of cytomegalovirus exposure and HLA in healthy donors. Clones were read by immunoSEQ multiplex PCR, and TCRdb kept only the in-frame ones, dropping some. Among over 150,000 clones listed, 80% were seen once. Specimen: PBMCs. These receptors all come from a man aged 25 to 40 in good health and CMV-seronegative. The CDR3 runs from the conserved cysteine through the conserved F or W. Fields, in order: J gene, V gene, clone size, D gene, CDR3 protein, CDR3 DNA. D genes are given only for firm matches. Only part of the rows carry a size: once, few, many, or a class if the clone is expanded.

TRBJ2-2 TRBV27 NA TRBD2 CASANRRLAENTGELFF TGTGCCAGCGCCAACAGACGGCTAGCGGAGAACACCGGGGAGCTGTTTTTT
TRBJ1-2 TRBV5-6 few NA CASRDNNYGYTF TGTGCCAGCAGGGACAACAACTATGGCTACACCTTC
TRBJ2-1 TRBV19 NA TRBD1 CASSIGTGLTDSYNEQFF TGTGCCAGTAGTATAGGGACAGGGCTAACCGACTCCTACAATGAGCAGTTCTTC
TRBJ1-2 TRBV27 NA TRBD1 CASRPQGGYGYTF TGTGCCAGCAGACCACAGGGGGGCTATGGCTACACCTTC
TRBJ2-5 TRBV27 few TRBD1 CASSPYPRDREEETQYF TGTGCCAGCAGTCCATACCCCCGGGACAGGGAGGAAGAGACCCAGTACTTC
TRBJ2-1 TRBV27 NA NA CASSFLGPSDEQFF TGTGCCAGCAGTTTTTTGGGGCCCAGCGATGAGCAGTTCTTC
TRBJ2-5 TRBV28 NA TRBD1 CASSFGQGRGTETQYF TGTGCCAGCAGTTTCGGACAGGGAAGGGGTACGGAGACCCAGTACTTC
TRBJ2-1 TRBV7-3 NA TRBD2 CASSLLSGGPSNEQFF TGTGCCAGCAGCTTATTATCGGGAGGGCCAAGCAATGAGCAGTTCTTC
TRBJ2-2 TRBV5-4 NA TRBD2 CASSLWLAGAHTGELFF TGTGCCAGCAGCTTGTGGCTAGCGGGGGCGCACACCGGGGAGCTGTTTTTT
TRBJ2-1 TRBV2 once TRBD2 CASRAGGMDEQFF TGTGCCAGCAGGGCGGGAGGGATGGATGAGCAGTTCTTC
TRBJ1-1 TRBV10-3 NA TRBD1 CAISATDRKETEAFF TGTGCCATCAGTGCTACGGACAGGAAAGAAACTGAAGCTTTCTTT
TRBJ1-1 TRBV27 few NA CAIRRQGRDTEAFF TGTGCCATCAGAAGGCAGGGCCGGGACACTGAAGCTTTCTTT
TRBJ2-7 TRBV7-2 NA TRBD1 CASSLDGQGLSEQYF TGTGCCAGCAGCTTAGACGGACAGGGTTTGAGCGAGCAGTACTTC
TRBJ1-1 TRBV19 NA NA CASSRYTEAFF TGTGCCAGTAGCCGTTACACTGAAGCTTTCTTT
TRBJ1-5 TRBV30 NA NA CAWSVDRAKNQPQHF TGTGCCTGGAGTGTAGACAGAGCCAAGAATCAGCCCCAGCATTTT
TRBJ2-1 TRBV19 NA TRBD1 CASSTRRGGGQGYNEQFF TGTGCCAGTAGTACCCGAAGGGGTGGGGGACAGGGGTACAATGAGCAGTTCTTC
TRBJ2-7 TRBV18 NA TRBD1 CASSDREGTYEQYF TGTGCCAGCTCTGACAGGGAAGGAACCTACGAGCAGTACTTC
TRBJ2-7 TRBV28 NA NA CASSLTASYEQYF TGTGCCAGCAGTTTGACAGCATCCTACGAGCAGTACTTC
TRBJ1-4 TRBV21-1 few NA CASSKTGDQEKLFF TGTGCCAGCAGCAAGACAGGGGACCAAGAAAAACTGTTTTTT
TRBJ1-1 TRBV6-1 many NA CASSEGPEVTEAFF TGTGCCAGCAGTGAAGGGCCCGAAGTAACTGAAGCTTTCTTT
TRBJ1-1 TRBV29-1 NA TRBD1 CSVEGGGRGTSEAFF TGCAGCGTTGAAGGTGGGGGCAGGGGGACATCTGAAGCTTTCTTT
TRBJ2-1 TRBV4-3 few TRBD2 CASSQTLGREGNEQFF TGCGCCAGCAGCCAGACCCTGGGGAGGGAGGGCAATGAGCAGTTCTTC
TRBJ2-7 TRBV7-8 few NA CASSLVLSYEQYF TGTGCCAGCAGCTTAGTCCTTTCCTACGAGCAGTACTTC
TRBJ1-2 TRBV28 NA NA CASSLRGNYGYTF TGTGCCAGCAGCCTTAGAGGAAACTATGGCTACACCTTC
TRBJ2-3 TRBV10-1 NA TRBD2 CASKGRTRESGDTQYF TGCGCCAGCAAGGGGCGAACGCGGGAGTCCGGAGATACGCAGTATTTT
TRBJ2-1 TRBV18 NA TRBD1 CASLRQGADEQFF TGTGCCAGCTTACGACAGGGGGCTGATGAGCAGTTCTTC
TRBJ2-1 TRBV27 NA TRBD1 CASSIWTGNEQFF TGTGCCAGCAGTATATGGACAGGGAATGAGCAGTTCTTC
TRBJ1-2 TRBV9 NA NA CASSVATGPQLLANYGYTF TGTGCCAGCAGCGTAGCTACGGGTCCGCAGCTCCTAGCTAACTATGGCTACACCTTC
TRBJ2-3 TRBV27 once NA CASKSQGGRDTQYF TGTGCCAGCAAATCCCAGGGGGGCAGAGATACGCAGTATTTT
TRBJ2-5 TRBV25-1 NA NA CATEVRFQTQYF TGTGCCACAGAAGTCAGGTTCCAGACCCAGTACTTC
TRBJ1-1 TRBV7-2 NA NA CASSLYRDTEAFF TGTGCCAGCAGCTTGTACAGGGACACTGAAGCTTTCTTT
TRBJ2-2 TRBV5-1 NA TRBD1 CASSFRAGQGGQAGELFF TGCGCCAGCAGCTTCAGGGCCGGACAGGGGGGGCAGGCCGGGGAGCTGTTTTTT
TRBJ2-1 TRBV5-6 few TRBD2 CASSLGGDLAGGPYNEQFF TGTGCCAGCAGCTTGGGCGGTGACCTAGCGGGGGGGCCTTACAATGAGCAGTTCTTC
TRBJ1-1 TRBV27 NA NA CASSLQGENGAFF TGTGCCAGCAGCCTACAGGGAGAAAATGGAGCTTTCTTT
TRBJ1-4 TRBV6-5 NA NA CASSYSRAPNEKLFF TGTGCCAGCAGTTACTCCAGGGCCCCTAATGAAAAACTGTTTTTT
TRBJ1-2 TRBV7-2 NA TRBD1 CASSPETGIYGYTF TGTGCCAGCAGCCCCGAGACAGGGATATATGGCTACACCTTC
TRBJ2-1 TRBV4-1 NA TRBD2 CASSQVASGWDEQFF TGCGCCAGCAGCCAAGTCGCTAGCGGGTGGGATGAGCAGTTCTTC
TRBJ2-7 TRBV11-1 NA NA CASSPPTGRASYEQYF TGTGCCAGCAGCCCCCCTACAGGGAGAGCCTCCTACGAGCAGTACTTC
TRBJ2-1 TRBV10-1 NA NA CASSSDRSYNEQFF TGCGCCAGCTCCTCCGACAGGTCCTACAATGAGCAGTTCTTC
TRBJ2-2 TRBV11-2 NA NA CASSVGVSRTGELFF TGTGCCAGCAGCGTAGGGGTATCTAGGACCGGGGAGCTGTTTTTT
TRBJ2-1 TRBV28 NA TRBD2 CASSLFTPGLAGGPQFF TGTGCCAGCAGTTTATTTACCCCGGGCCTAGCGGGGGGCCCGCAGTTCTTC
TRBJ2-1 TRBV13 once NA CASSSSGEGEQFF TGTGCCAGCAGCTCCTCGGGGGAAGGTGAGCAGTTCTTC
TRBJ2-1 TRBV5-4 NA NA CASIPRGGGGGYNEQFF TGTGCCAGCATACCCCGAGGGGGGGGTGGGGGGTACAATGAGCAGTTCTTC
TRBJ2-3 TRBV11-2 NA TRBD2 CASSLEYHGLEGQYF TGTGCCAGCAGCTTAGAATACCACGGACTAGAAGGGCAGTATTTT
TRBJ2-3 TRBV5-1 NA NA CATSGQSTDTQYF TGCGCCACCTCGGGACAAAGCACAGATACGCAGTATTTT
TRBJ2-2 TRBV7-9 few NA CASRSLVFRQSGELFF TGTGCCAGCCGCAGCTTAGTGTTCCGACAGTCCGGGGAGCTGTTTTTT
TRBJ2-5 TRBV6-1 NA NA CASSLGGTGAETQYF TGTGCCAGCAGTCTCGGAGGGACTGGGGCTGAGACCCAGTACTTC
TRBJ2-7 TRBV7-6 NA NA CASSLLIDEQYF TGTGCCAGCAGCCTCCTAATCGACGAGCAGTACTTC
TRBJ1-2 TRBV15 NA TRBD1 CATSGRVEGAKGYGYTF TGTGCCACCAGCGGTCGGGTGGAGGGGGCTAAAGGTTATGGCTACACCTTC
TRBJ2-5 TRBV29-1 NA NA CSVGVETQYF TGCAGCGTTGGCGTAGAGACCCAGTACTTC
TRBJ1-2 TRBV7-8 NA NA CASSHALGGVIDGYTF TGTGCCAGCAGCCACGCCTTAGGGGGGGTCATAGATGGCTACACCTTC
TRBJ2-1 TRBV18 NA TRBD1 CASSPGQGGYNEQFF TGTGCCAGCTCACCCGGACAGGGGGGTTACAATGAGCAGTTCTTC
TRBJ2-7 TRBV28 NA NA CASSLIRLSSYEQYF TGTGCCAGCAGTCTTATACGTCTGAGCTCCTACGAGCAGTACTTC
TRBJ2-2 TRBV5-4 NA TRBD2 CASSLGLAGGSRPLTGELFF TGTGCCAGCAGCTTGGGACTAGCGGGAGGCTCCCGACCTCTCACCGGGGAGCTGTTTTTT
TRBJ2-2 TRBV2 NA TRBD2 CASSEGVAGETGELFF TGTGCCAGCAGTGAAGGGGTAGCGGGAGAGACCGGGGAGCTGTTTTTT
TRBJ2-7 TRBV11-3 NA NA CASSLDRYEQYF TGTGCCAGCAGCCTCGACAGATACGAGCAGTACTTC